This T cell receptor beta chain was documented in a study of CD8 T cells in Susac syndrome (dated by TCRdb to between 2018 and 2021). Notes on the research overall: Of the Susac syndrome patients who were sequenced, more than five had clinically active disease and roughly eight were in clinical remission. The study used repertoire sequencing to test whether antigen drove CD8+ T cell activation and differentiation in Susac syndrome. At blood withdrawal, Susac syndrome patients were either therapy-naive, taking corticosteroids (in some cases with IVIg as well), or taking IVIg alone.

Of note for this clonotype: Which antigen it targets is not known. The record has no base qualities; no much larger clone is one base away.

Per the germline V gene, SGHTA is the CDR1 and FQGNSA is the CDR2. V is trimmed back by 5 bases and J by 9 bases, and the junction contains 14 bases that no gene match accounts for. The CDR3 covers 15 residues, taking in both the cysteine and the phenylalanine. The kept DNA is CDR3 alone, 45 bases in frame from the first base. High-throughput TCR beta sequencing profiled peripheral blood CD8+ and CD4+ T cells from healthy donors, Susac syndrome patients and multiple sclerosis patients. The Susac syndrome patients fulfilled recently defined diagnostic criteria for definite or probable disease. Bulk CD8+ and CD4+ T cells were purified by magnetic negative isolation, while CD8+ TEMRA cells were enriched using FACS. Blood was drawn into EDTA tubes, processed within 24 hours, and PBMCs were isolated by density gradient centrifugation. PBMCs intended for TCR sequencing were frozen in liquid nitrogen and were later thawed in a 37 degrees C water bath. The sorted or isolated CD4+, CD8+ and CD8+ TEMRA cells had a purity of 90% or higher.

Here is what the overall study found, with its caveats: The number of individuals in the TCR sequencing and HLA analysis was acknowledged as relatively small. In the CD4+ T cell repertoire of Susac syndrome patients, clonal expansion was not detected.

RNA was extracted using the RNeasy kit, and roughly 0.5 to 1 ug of the RNA was reverse transcribed with random hexamers. The immunoSEQ multiplex PCR assay, which covers 54 Vbeta and 13 Jbeta segments, was used to amplify TCR beta CDR3 regions. Bias from PCR amplification was corrected by using a synthetic template baseline for primer optimization and for computational correction. The study's own analysis went as follows. Reads were annotated to V, D and J genes per IMGT and analyzed with immunoSEQ Analyzer, keeping only productive sequences. Clonality was calculated as one minus the Shannon entropy normalized by log2 of the number of productive unique sequences. For each patient and control, public and private clones were evaluated within the 100 most prevalent clones. Clones were defined as Susac-specific if absent from the healthy and MS cohorts, from 900 to 1,200 published viral clones and from other ImmuneACCESS disease sequences. TCRdb took the public reads, trimmed them with fastp at Q25, ran MiXCR for clone calling and kept in-frame beta chains. Every CDR3 protein is listed once, alongside the most common genes and DNA of its rows. TCRdb assigned the V and J calls; the authors' analysis was not used. Recorded for this sample are tens of thousands of distinct CDR3 sequences; 93% of them occurred a single time. Clones ranked in the top ten supply 0.15% of the sample.

The clonotype was recovered from a human donor with Susac syndrome. The sample consisted of CD4+ T cells from PBMCs. The chain links TRBV7-2 with TRBJ2-5; a stretch of 8 junction bases matches TRBD2. Here the CDR3 is given as CASSPRGDGGDSQYF. The nucleotides are TGTGCCAGCAGCCCGCGCGGGGACGGGGGGGATTCCCAGTACTTC.